Sequencing of this T cell receptor beta chain was carried out in a study of T cell changes during pregnancy in multiple sclerosis. This CDR3 is built from 15 residues. V was pared by 3 bases and J by 6 bases, with 10 bases of the junction left unmatched. CDR1 and CDR2 from the germline V gene are MNHEY and SMNVEV (reference sequence). Assay: immunoSEQ multiplex PCR; the TCRdb copy retains only in-frame clones and omits some. This table has around 80,000 clones, roughly 94% appearing once. The chain recombines TRBV27 with TRBJ2-7; TRBD1 matches 8 bases. Material: peripheral blood, obtained before pregnancy. The receptor was derived from a female donor with multiple sclerosis, enrolled in a pregnancy study. This CDR3 is CASSFMGQGASEQYF. The DNA of the CDR3 is TGTGCCAGCAGTTTTATGGGCCAGGGGGCCAGCGAGCAGTACTTC.